The 10 T cell receptor beta chains below were found in one sample sequenced in a study of shared clonotypes between healthy human individuals. TCRdb keeps only in-frame clones here, not all; method: immunoSEQ multiplex PCR. The repertoire holds a few million clones, with approximately 95% as singletons. The sample comprised naive CD4+ T cells from PBMCs. Sample subset: CD45RA+ positively selected. Every receptor here comes from a man in his late teens or twenties in good health. Some clones in this sample may be carry-over from other donors' samples.

The rearrangement links TRBV6-1 to TRBJ1-1; D is ambiguous. The length of the CDR3 is 14 residues. Germline V gene sequence: CDR1 MNHNS, CDR2 SASEGT. The ends were cut back, 6 bases at V and 1 base at J, with 12 bases in the middle. CDR3 loop: CASRVGSQNTEAFF. The CDR3 DNA is TGTGCCAGCAGGGTGGGCAGCCAGAACACTGAAGCTTTCTTT.

This clone was seen once. The rearrangement uses TRBV5-4 and TRBJ2-4, with D perhaps TRBD1 or TRBD2 (5 bases each). CDR1 is SGHNT and CDR2 is YYREEE in the germline V gene (reference sequence). Trimming left V 4 bases short and J 1 base short, with 18 bases between. This CDR3 comprises 17 residues. CDR3 region: CASSPTPGGRAKNIQYF. As DNA, the CDR3 is TGTGCCAGCAGCCCTACTCCTGGGGGAAGGGCCAAAAACATTCAGTACTTC.

Written as DNA, the CDR3 is TGTGCCAGCAGCTTAGCGCGGGCAGTCTCCTACGAGCAGTACTTC. It specifies CASSLARAVSYEQYF. The V call is TRBV7-2, the J call TRBJ2-7; D may be TRBD2 (5 bases). The germline gives CDR1 SGHTA, CDR2 FQGNSA. The CDR3 extends over 15 amino acids. Trimming shortened V by 0 bases and J by 0 bases, and 9 bases separated the two germline ends.

The chain recombines TRBV7-2 with TRBJ2-2; D gene ambiguous. The V end was cut by 2 bases, the J end by 7 bases, with 14 bases between. This CDR3 region has 15 residues. The germline V gene encodes CDR1 SGHTA and CDR2 FQGNSA. The CDR3 DNA reads as TGTGCCAGCAGCTTATTCGCCCCTCGGGTCGGGGAGCTGTTTTTT. Protein product: CASSLFAPRVGELFF.

This chain uses TRBV6-1 with TRBJ2-3, with D uncertain. CDR1 and CDR2 (germline): MNHNS, SASEGT. Trimming left V 6 bases short and J 2 bases short, with 3 bases between. This CDR3 region has 11 residues. The CDR3 loop reads CASRFTDTQYF. The DNA of the CDR3 is TGTGCCAGCAGATTCACAGATACGCAGTATTTT.

For this clone: The same CDR3 is also encoded by other DNA sequences in this sample. The chain has TRBV5-1 and TRBJ2-3; D unresolved. Trimming shortened V by 0 bases and J by 4 bases, and 6 bases separated the two germline ends. Germline loops: CDR1 SGHRS, CDR2 YFSETQ. There are 13 residues in the CDR3. CDR3 in amino acids: CASSLVVSDTQYF. In nucleotides, the CDR3 is TGCGCCAGCAGCTTGGTAGTTTCAGATACGCAGTATTTT.

Of note for this clone: This same CDR3 is encoded by further DNA sequences in the sample. The genes are TRBV5-4 and TRBJ1-2; D gene uncertain. The CDR3 length is 12 residues. Germline V lookup: CDR1 SGHNT, CDR2 YYREEE (reference sequence). Trimming shortened V by 0 bases and J by 5 bases, and 5 bases separated the two germline ends. The CDR3 DNA sequence: TGTGCCAGCAGCTTGGACGGATATGGCTACACCTTC. It translates to CASSLDGYGYTF.

The J gene is TRBJ1-2, the V gene TRBV6-6, with D tentatively TRBD1 (5 bases). The germline gives CDR1 MNHNY, CDR2 SVGAGI (reference sequence). CDR3 length: 12 residues. Between the trimmed V and J ends, which lost 6 bases and 7 bases, there was a span of 12 bases. The CDR3 nucleotides read TGTGCCAGCAGACTCCAGGGAACTGGCTACACCTTC. As protein: CASRLQGTGYTF.

This rearrangement joins TRBV7-9 to TRBJ1-2, with 8 bases fitting TRBD1. V gave up 5 bases and J gave up 7 bases; unmatched junction bases: 9. This CDR3 region has 14 residues. From germline, CDR1 is SEHNR and CDR2 FQNEAQ (reference sequence). The CDR3 nucleotides are TGTGCCAGCAGCCGCGCGGACAGGGAGGGTGGCTACACCTTC. Translation gives CASSRADREGGYTF.

This chain joins TRBV15 and TRBJ1-1; D possibly corresponds to TRBD1 (5 bases). Trimming took 10 bases from V and 5 from J, leaving 14 bases between them. The CDR3 extends over 12 amino acids. Germline V CDR1 and CDR2: LNHNV, YYDKDF (reference sequence). The CDR3 sequence is CAIGGRGTEAFF. The CDR3, as DNA: TGTGCCATCGGGGGGAGAGGGACTGAAGCTTTCTTT.